This TCR beta chain is from a study of blood T cells in healthy people across ages. This clonotype was observed many times. Healthy Caucasians from Russia aged 6 to 90 served as donors. Next came a second PCR, run for roughly 6 to 11 cycles, which used a sample-barcoded 5' primer along with a J-beta primer mix. The authors tagged each cDNA molecule using a template-switch adaptor with 12 random nucleotides. Each sample provided no less than 2.5 million CDR3-containing paired-end reads. TCRdb reprocessed the 5' RACE reads with MiXCR, giving one entry per CDR3 protein. This sample has 1.5 million to 2 million distinct CDR3 sequences, with 28% found just once. This receptor was identified in a woman in her 30s in good health. Specimen: blood.

The CDR3 DNA sequence: TGCAGCGTTGTACATCAGGGACGGGGACGGGAGACCCAGTACTTC. It specifies CSVVHQGRGRETQYF. The rearrangement joins TRBV29-1 to TRBJ2-5; D could derive from TRBD1 or TRBD2 (5 bases each). The V and J ends lost 4 bases and 5 bases respectively, with 20 bases between them. The CDR3 runs 15 residues. The germline V gene encodes CDR1 SQVTM and CDR2 ANQGSEA.